This T cell receptor beta chain was profiled in a study of Tregs in tolerant kidney transplant recipients. General study results and limits: Nucleotide sequences could not be compared across some patients' samples due to primer changes. Activated donor B cell expansion appeared to reveal the most relevant donor-specific TCRbeta repertoire.

Recipients received nonmyeloablative bone marrow transplants from related graft donors, with transient mixed chimerism. Unstimulated regulatory T cells (CD4+CD25+CD127-), CD4+CD25- non-regulatory cells, CD4 and CD8 cells were FACS-sorted from thawed PBMCs. Generated by immunoSEQ multiplex PCR, the TCRdb table keeps only in-frame clones and is missing some. Altogether 50,000 or so clones are present, roughly nine tenths being singletons, with the ten largest covering 15% to 19%. On this clone itself: What it binds is not known.

CDR3 length: 17 amino acids. CDR1 and CDR2 (germline): SNHLY, FYNNEI. The V gene lost 4 bases and the J gene lost 3 bases, with 21 bases spanning the gap. The sequence came from a human patient who received a combined kidney and bone marrow transplant. Some T cells may possibly be graft donor cells. This sequence joins TRBV2 and TRBJ1-1; D is unresolved. Source: CD8+ T cells from blood (PBMCs), taken 12 months after the transplant. The CDR3 loop is CASSGKQYWSGDTEAFF. In DNA, the CDR3 is TGTGCCAGCAGTGGTAAGCAGTACTGGAGCGGGGACACTGAAGCTTTCTTT.